This section outlines one T cell receptor (beta chain) sequence together with its context. This CDR3 is built from 15 residues. Germline V gene data show CDR1 as MDHEN and CDR2 as SYDVKM. Between the trimmed V and J ends, which lost 4 bases and 7 bases, there was a span of 16 bases. The data were produced by immunoSEQ multiplex PCR, yet TCRdb's version contains in-frame clones alone and is incomplete. The sample lists approximately 61,000 clones, almost 90% occurring once. These data originate in a study of blood T cell repertoires in COVID-19. This sequence joins TRBV28 and TRBJ1-4; perhaps TRBD1 as D (5 bases). The sequenced material came from peripheral blood. This receptor was taken from a woman older than 75 with active COVID-19. CDR3 residues: CASSSMTVGGEKLFF. CDR3 DNA sequence: TGTGCCAGCAGTTCAATGACCGTCGGGGGTGAAAAACTGTTTTTT.